These T cell receptor beta chains were read from a single sample in a study of cytomegalovirus exposure and HLA in healthy donors. Profiled with immunoSEQ multiplex PCR; TCRdb holds only in-frame clones, not every one. The repertoire holds about 190,000 clones, with around 83% as singletons. Material: PBMCs. The receptors come from a woman aged 40-49 years in good health and CMV-seronegative. Each CDR3 is given with its conserved first and last residue. D genes are given only for firm matches.

j_call d_call v_call cdr3_aa cdr3_nt
TRBJ2-3 TRBD2 TRBV4-1 CASSQSGGIDTQYF TGCGCCAGCAGCCAGTCGGGAGGGATAGATACGCAGTATTTT
TRBJ2-1 TRBD2 TRBV9 CASSGAGTSGRVSRQFF TGTGCCAGCAGCGGGGCCGGGACTAGCGGGAGGGTCAGTCGGCAGTTCTTC
TRBJ2-7 TRBD1 TRBV6-6 CASSYSQGASSYEQYF TGTGCCAGCAGTTACTCCCAGGGGGCGAGCTCCTACGAGCAGTACTTC
TRBJ1-1 NA TRBV11-2 CASSFGAWRSDTEAFF TGTGCCAGCAGCTTTGGGGCCTGGCGGAGTGATACTGAAGCTTTCTTT
TRBJ2-2 NA TRBV6-5 CASKPPAGGIGELFF TGTGCCAGCAAGCCACCGGCAGGGGGGATCGGGGAGCTGTTTTTT
TRBJ2-1 TRBD2 TRBV7-9 CSSSLPAGVGSNEQFF TGTTCCAGCAGCTTACCAGCGGGGGTCGGTAGCAATGAGCAGTTCTTC
TRBJ2-5 TRBD2 TRBV7-9 CASSVGSGKETQYF TGTGCCAGCAGTGTGGGGAGCGGGAAAGAGACCCAGTACTTC
TRBJ1-5 TRBD1 TRBV5-4 CASSLMGQGDQPQHF TGTGCCAGCAGCTTGATGGGACAGGGCGATCAGCCCCAGCATTTT
TRBJ2-3 NA TRBV14 CASSQDRSRTDTQYF TGTGCCAGCAGCCAAGATCGTAGCCGCACAGATACGCAGTATTTT
TRBJ2-5 NA TRBV20-1 CAPEFQETQYF TGCGCTCCGGAGTTCCAAGAGACCCAGTACTTC
TRBJ2-2 NA TRBV7-6 CASSLVSRNTGELFF TGTGCCAGCAGCTTAGTCTCTCGGAACACCGGGGAGCTGTTTTTT
TRBJ1-3 NA TRBV4-3 CASSQVVQGPGNTIYF TGCGCCAGCAGCCAAGTGGTCCAGGGGCCTGGAAACACCATATATTTT
TRBJ2-5 TRBD1 TRBV5-6 CASSLGDSKVGETQYF TGTGCCAGCAGCTTGGGGGACAGCAAGGTCGGGGAGACCCAGTACTTC
TRBJ2-1 NA TRBV19 CASSIWGQGYNEQFF TGTGCCAGTAGTATATGGGGACAAGGGTACAATGAGCAGTTCTTC
TRBJ2-5 TRBD2 TRBV27 CASRTGGGETQYF TGTGCCAGCAGAACGGGGGGAGGGGAGACCCAGTACTTC
TRBJ2-1 NA TRBV5-4 CASSLDRASYNEQFF TGTGCCAGCAGCTTGGACAGGGCTTCCTACAATGAGCAGTTCTTC
TRBJ2-1 NA TRBV6-1 CASVRQDEQFF TGTGCCAGCGTGCGACAGGATGAGCAGTTCTTC
TRBJ2-2 TRBD2 TRBV18 CASSRGLAGNTGELFF TGTGCCAGCTCCCGTGGACTAGCGGGAAACACCGGGGAGCTGTTTTTT
TRBJ2-6 TRBD1 TRBV9 CASSEHRGSGANVLTF TGTGCCAGCAGCGAACACAGGGGCTCTGGGGCCAACGTCCTGACTTTC
TRBJ2-7 TRBD2 TRBV7-2 CASSSGQRGGEQYF TGTGCCAGCAGTTCCGGGCAGCGGGGAGGCGAGCAGTACTTC
TRBJ2-2 NA TRBV7-3 CASSLTRVLGSGELFF TGTGCCAGCAGCTTAACGAGGGTGTTGGGGTCGGGGGAGCTGTTTTTT
TRBJ2-1 TRBD2 TRBV5-4 CASSAGTSGQGANEQFF TGTGCCAGCAGCGCCGGGACTAGCGGCCAAGGGGCCAATGAGCAGTTCTTC
TRBJ2-7 TRBD2 TRBV30 CACDGTSLTYEQYF TGTGCCTGCGACGGGACTAGCTTAACCTACGAGCAGTACTTC
TRBJ1-5 NA TRBV7-2 CASSFHSQRGSNQPQHF TGTGCCAGCAGCTTCCATAGTCAAAGGGGTAGCAATCAGCCCCAGCATTTT
TRBJ1-2 NA TRBV7-6 CASSLRDNYGYTF TGTGCCAGCAGCTTACGGGATAACTATGGCTACACCTTC
TRBJ2-7 TRBD2 TRBV7-2 CASRPSGRALGEQYF TGTGCCAGCAGACCCAGCGGGAGGGCCTTGGGAGAGCAGTACTTC
TRBJ2-7 NA TRBV4-1 CASSRQGGIRREALYEQYF TGCGCCAGCAGCCGGCAGGGGGGGATCCGGCGGGAGGCCCTCTACGAGCAGTACTTC
TRBJ1-2 NA TRBV7-2 CASSLGGAWNLGYGYTF TGTGCCAGCAGCTTAGGGGGCGCCTGGAATCTAGGCTATGGCTACACCTTC
TRBJ2-2 NA TRBV30 CAWSETVNTGELFF TGTGCCTGGAGTGAAACAGTAAACACCGGGGAGCTGTTTTTT
TRBJ2-1 NA TRBV27 CASSLVSGSGEQFF TGTGCCAGCAGTTTAGTCTCTGGTTCGGGGGAGCAGTTCTTC